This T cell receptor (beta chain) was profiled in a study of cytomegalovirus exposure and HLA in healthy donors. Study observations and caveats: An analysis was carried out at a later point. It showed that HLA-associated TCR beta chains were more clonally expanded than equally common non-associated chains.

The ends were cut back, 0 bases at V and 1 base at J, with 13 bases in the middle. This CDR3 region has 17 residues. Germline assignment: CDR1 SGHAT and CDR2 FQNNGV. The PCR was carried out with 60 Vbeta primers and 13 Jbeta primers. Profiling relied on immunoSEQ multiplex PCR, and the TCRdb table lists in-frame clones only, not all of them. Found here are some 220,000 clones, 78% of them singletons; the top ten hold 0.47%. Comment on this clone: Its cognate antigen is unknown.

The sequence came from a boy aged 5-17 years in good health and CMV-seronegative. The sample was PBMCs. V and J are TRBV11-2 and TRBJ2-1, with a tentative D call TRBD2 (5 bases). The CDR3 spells CASSLEPQAESYNEQFF. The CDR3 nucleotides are TGTGCCAGCAGCTTAGAGCCCCAAGCGGAGTCCTACAATGAGCAGTTCTTC.